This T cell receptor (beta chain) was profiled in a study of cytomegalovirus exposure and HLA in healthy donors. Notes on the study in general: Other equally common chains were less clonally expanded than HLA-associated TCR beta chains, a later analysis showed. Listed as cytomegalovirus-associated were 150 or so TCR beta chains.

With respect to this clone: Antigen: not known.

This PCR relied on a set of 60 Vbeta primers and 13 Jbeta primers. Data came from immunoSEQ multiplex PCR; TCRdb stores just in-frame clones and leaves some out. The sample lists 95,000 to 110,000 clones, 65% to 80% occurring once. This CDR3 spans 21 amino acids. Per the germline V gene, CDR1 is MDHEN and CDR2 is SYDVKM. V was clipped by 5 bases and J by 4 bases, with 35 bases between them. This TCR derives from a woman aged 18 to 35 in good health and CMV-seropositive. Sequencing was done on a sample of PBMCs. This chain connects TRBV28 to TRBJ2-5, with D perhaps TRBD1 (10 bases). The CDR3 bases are TGTGCCAGCAGTGCTCCTCATCCGGGACAGGGGCTACTAGCGGGTTTAGAGACCCAGTACTTC. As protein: CASSAPHPGQGLLAGLETQYF.